This TCR beta chain was sequenced during a study of CD8 T cells in Susac syndrome. This clonotype was detected only a few times. Germline V gene sequence: CDR1 GTSNPN, CDR2 SVGIG (reference sequence). V shed 3 bases, J shed 6 bases, and the junction held 12 bases outside the gene matches. The CDR3 spans 16 residues. RNA was extracted with the RNeasy kit, and a quantity of 0.5 to 1 ug was reverse transcribed using random hexamers. TCRdb passed the immunoSEQ multiplex PCR reads through MiXCR, listing each CDR3 protein once. The sample records 120,000 or so distinct CDR3 sequences, roughly 95% being singletons. CD8+ and CD4+ T cells were negatively isolated; TEMRA cells were FACS-enriched.

The chain employs TRBV30 and TRBJ2-7, with 12 bases identical to TRBD2. This receptor was identified in a human donor with Susac syndrome. Sample: CD4+ T cells from PBMCs. The CDR3 loop reads CAWSNTQTSGRGEQYF. The DNA of the CDR3 is TGTGCCTGGAGCAACACTCAGACTAGCGGGAGAGGCGAGCAGTACTTC.